This paragraph covers one TCR beta chain sequence. These data originate in a study of neoadjuvant anti-PD-1 for oral cavity cancer. This CDR3 has 15 residues. V lost 1 base to trimming and J lost 9 bases, with 15 bases between them. Germline CDR1 and CDR2: MNHNS and SASEGT. Regarding time point: after neoadjuvant nivolumab, at surgical resection. Analysis of PBMCs was direct, with no culture step. Clones were read by immunoSEQ multiplex PCR, and TCRdb kept only the in-frame ones, dropping some. The table shows over 14,000 clones, with about two thirds occurring only once. The sample consisted of PBMCs, taken after nivolumab (anti-PD-1) treatment. This sequence was found in a person aged 40 to 85 with oral cavity squamous cell carcinoma. The gene calls are TRBV6-1 and TRBJ1-4; weak D call: TRBD1 (5 bases). The CDR3 DNA reads TGTGCCAGCAGTGAAGGGGGCGGGGGTCCCCAAAAACTGTTTTTT. Its protein product is CASSEGGGGPQKLFF.